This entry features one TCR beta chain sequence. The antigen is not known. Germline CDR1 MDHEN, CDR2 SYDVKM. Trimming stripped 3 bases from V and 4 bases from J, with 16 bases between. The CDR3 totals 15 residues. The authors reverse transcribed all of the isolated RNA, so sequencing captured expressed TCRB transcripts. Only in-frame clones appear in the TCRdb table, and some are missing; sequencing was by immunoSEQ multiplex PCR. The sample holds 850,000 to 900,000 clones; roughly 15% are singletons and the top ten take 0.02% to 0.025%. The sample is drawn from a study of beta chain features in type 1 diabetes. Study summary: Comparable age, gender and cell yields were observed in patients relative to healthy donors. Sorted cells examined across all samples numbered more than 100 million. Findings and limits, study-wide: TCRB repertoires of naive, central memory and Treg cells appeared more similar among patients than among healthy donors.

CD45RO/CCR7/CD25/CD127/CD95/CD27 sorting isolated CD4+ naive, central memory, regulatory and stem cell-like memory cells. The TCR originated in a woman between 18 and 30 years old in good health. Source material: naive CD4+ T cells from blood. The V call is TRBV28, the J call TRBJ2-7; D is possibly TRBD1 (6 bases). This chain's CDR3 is CASSLGAQYVYEQYF. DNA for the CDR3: TGTGCCAGCAGTTTGGGGGCACAATATGTTTACGAGCAGTACTTC.